The present T cell receptor (beta chain) was sequenced within a study of blood T cell repertoires in COVID-19. J gave up 3 bases and V 2 bases, and 5 bases lay outside the gene matches. Germline V gene data show CDR1 as KGHSH and CDR2 as LQKENI. There are 15 residues in the CDR3. Sequenced by immunoSEQ multiplex PCR; TCRdb stores in-frame clones only, minus some. The sample carries about 130,000 clones, roughly three quarters recorded once. The rearrangement joins TRBV18 to TRBJ2-7; TRBD1 aligns across 9 bases. The sequencing sample was made of peripheral blood. The sequence derives from a woman aged 65 to 85 with acute or convalescent COVID-19. CDR3 protein: CASSPGTGSRYEQYF. CDR3 coding DNA: TGTGCCAGCTCACCAGGGACAGGGTCTCGCTACGAGCAGTACTTC.